The rows below give T cell receptor beta chains drawn from one sample of a study of Ad26.COV2.S vaccination and SARS-CoV-2 variants. Produced via immunoSEQ multiplex PCR; TCRdb's table is partial and in-frame only. The sample contains 360,000 or so clones, about nine tenths of which appear only once. Sample: peripheral blood, taken in a trial of Ad26.COV2.S vaccine versus placebo. The receptor source for this set is a person aged 18-65 years who received the Ad26.COV2.S COVID-19 vaccine or a placebo. CDR3s include the opening cysteine and the closing phenylalanine or tryptophan. The order of the fields is D gene, V gene, J gene, clone size, CDR3 protein, CDR3 DNA. A D gene is named only where the DNA matches it firmly. Only part of the rows carry a size: once, few, many, or a class if the clone is expanded.

>.|TRBV11-2|TRBJ1-6|once
CASSLRNSPLHF
TGTGCCAGCAGCTTACGGAATTCACCCCTCCACTTT
>TRBD1|TRBV23-1|TRBJ2-7|.
CASSQLGDRGPFGGYEQYF
TGCGCCAGCAGCCAATTGGGGGACAGGGGCCCCTTTGGAGGCTACGAGCAGTACTTC
>.|TRBV4-1|TRBJ2-7|.
CASSQAGFYEQYF
TGCGCCAGCAGCCAAGCTGGGTTCTACGAGCAGTACTTC
>.|TRBV27|TRBJ1-1|once
CASSLSGLGTEAFF
TGTGCCAGCAGTTTGTCAGGGTTGGGGACTGAAGCTTTCTTT
>.|TRBV5-4|TRBJ2-6|.
CASSLLRSGANVLTF
TGTGCCAGCAGCTTGCTACGCTCTGGGGCCAACGTCCTGACTTTC
>TRBD2|TRBV27|TRBJ2-1|.
CASSLSYAGEYNEQFF
TGTGCCAGCAGTTTATCTTATGCGGGGGAATACAATGAGCAGTTCTTC
>.|TRBV7-7|TRBJ2-6|.
CASSSGQYSGANVLTF
TGTGCTAGCAGCTCCGGACAGTACTCTGGGGCCAACGTCCTGACTTTC
>TRBD1|TRBV12-5|TRBJ2-1|.
CASGFGDRRPLHEQFF
TGTGCTAGTGGTTTTGGGGACAGGCGACCTTTGCATGAGCAGTTCTTC
>.|TRBV30|TRBJ2-5|.
CAWSGGNQETQYF
TGTGCCTGGAGTGGGGGCAACCAAGAGACCCAGTACTTC
>TRBD1|TRBV30|TRBJ2-1|.
CAWSVTTGYNEQFF
TGTGCCTGGAGTGTAACGACAGGGTACAATGAGCAGTTCTTC
>TRBD2|TRBV23-1|TRBJ2-5|.
CASSPSGGRGIQETQYF
TGCGCCAGCAGTCCTAGCGGGGGGAGAGGAATCCAAGAGACCCAGTACTTC
>TRBD1|TRBV11-2|TRBJ2-1|.
CASSLEDRGGQFF
TGTGCCAGCAGCTTAGAGGACAGGGGAGGGCAGTTCTTC
>.|TRBV5-6|TRBJ1-1|.
CASSLVPNPGAFF
TGTGCCAGCAGCTTGGTCCCTAACCCTGGGGCTTTCTTT
>TRBD1|TRBV4-3|TRBJ1-4|.
CASSQGNNRGTNEKLFF
TGCGCCAGCAGCCAAGGAAACAACAGGGGAACTAATGAAAAACTGTTTTTT
>.|TRBV19|TRBJ1-1|.
CASSPNRGGEMNTEAFF
TGTGCCAGTAGCCCTAACCGGGGGGGAGAGATGAACACTGAAGCTTTCTTT
>TRBD2|TRBV11-2|TRBJ2-7|.
CASSLAAGGYEQYF
TGTGCCAGCAGCTTAGCAGCGGGGGGTTACGAGCAGTACTTC
>TRBD2|TRBV7-8|TRBJ2-2|.
CASSSKPLRTSGTGELFF
TGTGCCAGCAGCTCCAAACCCCTCCGGACTAGCGGTACCGGGGAGCTGTTTTTT
>.|TRBV19|TRBJ1-5|once
CASSGFADTNQPQHF
TGTGCCAGTAGTGGCTTTGCGGATACCAATCAGCCCCAGCATTTT
>.|TRBV5-1|TRBJ2-7|.
CASSLSVFYEQYF
TGCGCCAGCAGCTTGTCAGTGTTCTACGAGCAGTACTTC
>.|TRBV6-5|TRBJ2-3|few
CASSYVWAIDTQYF
TGTGCCAGCAGTTACGTATGGGCCATAGATACGCAGTATTTT
>TRBD2|TRBV7-3|TRBJ2-2|once
CASSLAGLDTTGELFF
TGTGCCAGCAGCTTAGCGGGACTAGATACCACCGGGGAGCTGTTTTTT
>TRBD1|TRBV5-4|TRBJ1-2|.
CASSPDRGYGYTF
TGTGCCAGCAGCCCGGACAGGGGCTATGGCTACACCTTC
>.|TRBV11-2|TRBJ1-3|.
CASSLGTAFRGSGNTIYF
TGTGCCAGCAGCTTAGGGACAGCCTTTCGGGGCTCTGGAAACACCATATATTTT
>.|TRBV5-1|TRBJ1-1|.
CASRRVLSTEAFF
TGCGCCAGCAGGCGGGTATTGAGCACTGAAGCTTTCTTT
>TRBD1|TRBV7-6|TRBJ2-7|.
CASSPRQGWYEQYF
TGTGCCAGCAGCCCAAGACAGGGGTGGTACGAGCAGTACTTC
>.|TRBV18|TRBJ1-2|.
CASSPAQSPRGFYGYTF
TGTGCCAGCTCACCGGCGCAGTCCCCGCGGGGTTTCTATGGCTACACCTTC
>.|TRBV6-6|TRBJ1-6|.
CASSPRTSGSLNSPLHF
TGTGCCAGCAGTCCTCGGACATCCGGGAGTTTGAATTCACCCCTCCACTTT